The clone carrying this T cell receptor (beta chain) has ten or more counts. The source material, RNA transcripts, was used to amplify TCR beta CDR3 regions. The TCR CDR3 first-round RT-PCR relied on the HTBI primer set. MiXCR, applied by TCRdb to the multiplex PCR reads, yields one record per CDR3 protein. The table lists approximately 360,000 distinct CDR3 sequences, 20% to 30% of them singletons, with roughly 70% in the top ten. This sample was included in a study of T cells in Graves' hyperthyroidism and ophthalmopathy. Each patient was aged 18 to 65 and had newly diagnosed hyperthyroidism of under 2 months' duration. Diagnoses rested on clinical symptoms, serum thyroxine and TRAb, thyroid ultrasound and orbital computed tomography. Using 10 ml of fresh peripheral blood, PBMCs were prepared. The germline V gene has CDR1 SEHNR and CDR2 FQNEAQ (reference sequence). The V segment lost 5 bases and the J segment 3 bases; nucleotides outside the gene matches: 6. The CDR3 is 14 residues long.

The TCR was taken from a man aged 45-65 years with Graves' hyperthyroidism. Sequencing was carried out using blood. The genes are TRBV7-9 and TRBJ1-1, with 7 bases lining up with TRBD1. CDR3 amino acids: CASSRQGSDTEAFF. The DNA for the CDR3 is TGTGCCAGCAGCCGACAGGGATCTGACACTGAAGCTTTCTTT. The variable domain in full, completed from reference TRBV7-9 and TRBJ1-1, reads DTGVSQNPRHKITKRGQNVTFRCDPISEHNRLYWYRQTLGQGPEFLTYFQNEAQLEKSRLLSDRFSAERPKGSFSTLEIQRTEQGDSAMYLCASSRQGSDTEAFFGQGTRLTVV.